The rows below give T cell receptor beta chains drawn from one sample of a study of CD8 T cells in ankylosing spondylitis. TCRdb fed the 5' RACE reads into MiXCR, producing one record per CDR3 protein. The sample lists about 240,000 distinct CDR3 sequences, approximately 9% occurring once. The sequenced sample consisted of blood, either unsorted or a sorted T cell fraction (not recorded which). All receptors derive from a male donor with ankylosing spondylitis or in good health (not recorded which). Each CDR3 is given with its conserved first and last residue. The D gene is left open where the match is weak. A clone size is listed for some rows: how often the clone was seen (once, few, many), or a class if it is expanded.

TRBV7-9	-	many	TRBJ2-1	TGTGCCAGCAGCTTCGACCGGGATGAGCAGTTCTTC	CASSFDRDEQFF
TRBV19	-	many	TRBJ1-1	TGTGCCAGTACCGCAAACACTGAAGCTTTCTTT	CASTANTEAFF
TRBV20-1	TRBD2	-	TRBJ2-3	TGCAGTGCTAGGGCCGGGACTAGCGGGAGGGTGTATTTT	CSARAGTSGRVYF
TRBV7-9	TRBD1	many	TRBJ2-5	TGTGCCAGCAGCGGGACAGCAGGTAGAGAGACCCAGTACTTC	CASSGTAGRETQYF
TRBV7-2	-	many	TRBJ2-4	TGTGCCAGCAGCTTAGTGCGGGGAGCCAAAAACATTCAGTACTTC	CASSLVRGAKNIQYF
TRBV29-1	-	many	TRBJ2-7	TGCAGCGTTGTACCCCCCGGCTCCTACGAGCAGTACTTC	CSVVPPGSYEQYF
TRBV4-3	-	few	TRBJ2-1	TGCGCCAGCGCCATGGGGCCGGCCACAGATGAGCAGTTCTTC	CASAMGPATDEQFF
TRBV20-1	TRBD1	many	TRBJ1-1	TGCAGTGCTCTAAAGGGGGCGCAGGTCACTGAAGCTTTCTTT	CSALKGAQVTEAFF
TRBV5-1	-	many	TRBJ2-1	TGCGCCAGCAGCTTGGATGGCGGGAAGTACAATGAGCAGTTCTTC	CASSLDGGKYNEQFF
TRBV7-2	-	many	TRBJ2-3	TGTGCCAGCAGCTCAGGGGGGGTAGCTAGGCCAGATACGCAGTATTTT	CASSSGGVARPDTQYF
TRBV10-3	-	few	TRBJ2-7	TGTGCCATCAGTGAGATCGGAGGGGGCGACGAGCAGTACTTC	CAISEIGGGDEQYF
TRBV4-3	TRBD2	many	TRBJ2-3	TGCGCCAGCAGCCAAGATCTCGGGACTAGCGGGAGGACTAGCACAGATACGCAGTATTTT	CASSQDLGTSGRTSTDTQYF
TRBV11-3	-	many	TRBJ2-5	TGTGCCAGCAGCTTGGGCTCACGGCAGCAAGAGACCCAGTACTTC	CASSLGSRQQETQYF
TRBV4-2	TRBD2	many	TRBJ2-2	TGTGCCAGCAGCCAAGCGGGGGGGAACACCGGGGAGCTGTTTTTT	CASSQAGGNTGELFF
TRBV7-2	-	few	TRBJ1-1	TGTGCCAGCAGCCCACCGACAGGACGGACTGAAGCTTTCTTT	CASSPPTGRTEAFF